This passage covers 6 T cell receptor beta chains from one sample sequenced in a study of identical twins. TCRdb reanalysed the 5' RACE reads using MiXCR and keeps one entry per CDR3 protein. The table lists 300,000 to 400,000 distinct CDR3 sequences, around 9% of them singletons. Sequencing was carried out using naive T cells sorted from blood. The receptors originated from a woman aged 45-65 years in good health.

There are many counts of this clonotype. The chain combines TRBV5-1 with TRBJ2-1; TRBD2 matches 7 bases. The length of the CDR3 is 13 residues. V was clipped by 2 bases and J by 9 bases; unmatched bases: 5. Germline assignment: CDR1 SGHRS and CDR2 YFSETQ. CDR3: CASSLGGRVEQFF. The CDR3 DNA reads as TGCGCCAGCAGCTTAGGTGGGAGGGTTGAGCAGTTCTTC.

The V gene is TRBV6-2 or TRBV6-3, the J gene TRBJ1-6, with D perhaps TRBD1 (5 bases). The length of the CDR3 is 14 residues. V lost 2 bases to trimming and J lost 7 bases, with 9 bases between them. CDR1 MNHEY and CDR2 SVGEGT come from the germline V gene. The CDR3 nucleotides are TGTGCCAGCAGTTACACCGGGGCCAATTCACCCCTCCACTTT. It specifies CASSYTGANSPLHF.

This clonotype is a singleton in its sample. A junction end diverges from the germline sequence, so it may reflect a read error. The V call is TRBV7-9, the J call TRBJ2-3; D perhaps matches TRBD1 (6 bases). The V gene's germline CDR1 is SEHNR and CDR2 FQNEAQ (reference sequence). CDR3 length: 14 amino acids. This CDR3 reads CASRQGTTTDTRYF. CDR3 nucleotide sequence: TGTGCCAGCAGACAAGGGACAACCACAGATACGCGGTATTTT.

This clonotype has ten or more counts. The V and J genes are TRBV4-1 and TRBJ2-7; D possibly corresponds to TRBD2 (5 bases). The CDR3 sequence is 13 residues long. Germline assignment: CDR1 MGHRA and CDR2 YSYEKL. Trimming removed 3 bases at V and 4 bases at J, with 10 bases between. The CDR3 here is CASSHLSGYEQYF. The CDR3 DNA is TGCGCCAGCAGCCATCTAAGCGGATACGAGCAGTACTTC.

The CDR3 DNA is TGCGCCAGCAGCTTACTAGCGGGAGGGTCAGCCACCACAGATACGCAGTATTTT. This codes for CASSLLAGGSATTDTQYF. The chain joins TRBV5-1 to TRBJ2-3; 13 positions agree with TRBD2. Trimming removed 2 bases from V and 2 bases from J; junction bases left unmatched: 8. Germline CDR1 reads SGHRS; CDR2 reads YFSETQ. This CDR3 spans 18 amino acids.

This clonotype showed up many times. V usage is TRBV27 and J usage is TRBJ1-5; D unresolved. Trimming shortened V by 11 bases and J by 6 bases, and 5 bases separated the two germline ends. CDR1 is MNHEY and CDR2 is SMNVEV in the germline V gene (reference sequence). This CDR3 contains 9 residues. DNA for the CDR3: TGTGCCCGCACTCAGCCCCAGCATTTT. It yields the protein CARTQPQHF.